This entry lists 27 T cell receptor beta chains sequenced from one sample in a study of T cell repertoires in cytomegalovirus infection. Their recognized antigens are unknown. In TCRdb, the reads were re-called with MiXCR into one record per CDR3 protein. The table lists some 500,000 distinct CDR3 sequences, about 40% of them singletons. The sample was cultured PBMCs, taken from culture after CMV antigen stimulation. The source is a human donor in good health (CMV status not recorded). Some clones in this sample may be carry-over from other donors' samples.

This sequence joins TRBV7-2 and TRBJ2-7; a weak D match, TRBD1 (6 bases). Trimming pared 5 bases from V and 4 bases from J, leaving 21 bases between. Germline values: CDR1 SGHTA, CDR2 FQGNSA. The CDR3 is 16 amino acids. The DNA of the CDR3 is TGTGCCAGCAGCCCGTACCAAGTTCAGGGGAAATACGAGCAGTACTTC. This encodes CASSPYQVQGKYEQYF. The full variable domain, in which reference TRBV7-2 and TRBJ2-7 provide the parts outside the CDR3, is GAGVSQSPSNKVTEKGKDVELRCDPISGHTALYWYRQSLGQGLEFLIYFQGNSAPDKSGLPSDRFSAERTGGSVSTLTIQRTQQEDSAVYLCASSPYQVQGKYEQYFGPGTRLTVT.

V and J are TRBV29-1 and TRBJ2-2; D is possibly TRBD2 (7 bases). Per germline, CDR1 SQVTM and CDR2 ANQGSEA. CDR3 length: 14 residues. V lost 7 bases and J 3 bases, leaving 15 bases between the germline ends. CDR3: CSGGGQGDTGELFF. CDR3 nucleotides: TGCAGCGGGGGGGGGCAGGGCGACACCGGGGAGCTGTTTTTT.

The V call is TRBV27, the J call TRBJ2-7; D possibly corresponds to TRBD2 (6 bases). The CDR3 runs 13 residues. V shed 6 bases and J shed 2 bases, with 11 bases lying between them. Germline V CDR1 and CDR2: MNHEY, SMNVEV (reference sequence). The CDR3 DNA reads TGTGCCAGCAGACAGGAGGGTCCCTACGAGCAGTACTTC. Its protein is CASRQEGPYEQYF.

This sequence joins TRBV15 and TRBJ1-1, with D maybe TRBD1 (5 bases). V lost 1 base and J 1 base, leaving 16 bases between the germline ends. Per germline, CDR1 LNHNV and CDR2 YYDKDF (reference sequence). This CDR3 region has 17 residues. For the CDR3, the DNA is TGTGCCACCAGCAGAGGTTCCCCGACAGCAAGGAACACTGAAGCTTTCTTT. Protein sequence: CATSRGSPTARNTEAFF.

The chain carries TRBV12-3 or TRBV12-4 and TRBJ1-2; D perhaps matches TRBD1 (6 bases). Trimming took off 3 bases at V and 6 bases at J, with 11 bases between the two ends. The CDR3 is 13 residues long. CDR3 bases: TGTGCCAGCAGTTTCTACCCAGGGGATGGCTACACCTTC. Amino acids: CASSFYPGDGYTF.

The V call is TRBV5-8, the J call TRBJ1-4, with a tentative D call TRBD1 (6 bases). The CDR3 spans 13 residues. Germline loops: CDR1 SGHTS, CDR2 YDEGEE. Trimming left V 5 bases short and J 7 bases short, with 12 bases between. CDR3 protein: CASRQGGFEKLFF. The DNA for the CDR3 is TGTGCCAGCAGACAAGGGGGTTTTGAAAAACTGTTTTTT. The complete variable domain, with remaining parts taken from reference TRBV5-8 and TRBJ1-4, reads EAGVTQSPTHLIKTRGQQATLRCSPISGHTSVYWYQQALGLGLQFLLWYDEGEERNRGNFPPRFSGRQFPNYSSELNVNALELEDSALYLCASRQGGFEKLFFGSGTQLSVL.

CDR3 loop: CASSRLAGRLDNEQFF. The CDR3 region has the DNA TGTGCCAGCAGCCGACTAGCGGGACGTCTGGACAATGAGCAGTTCTTC. The chain recombines TRBV7-6 with TRBJ2-1; 11 bases match TRBD2. Germline values: CDR1 SGHVS, CDR2 FNYEAQ. The trim removed 5 bases at V and 5 bases at J, leaving 8 bases unmatched. CDR3 size: 16 residues. The entire variable domain, with the rest obtained from reference TRBV7-6 and TRBJ2-1, is as follows: GAGVSQSPRYKVTKRGQDVALRCDPISGHVSLYWYRQALGQGPEFLTYFNYEAQQDKSGLPNDRFSAERPEGSISTLTIQRTEQRDSAMYRCASSRLAGRLDNEQFFGPGTRLTVL.

This chain uses TRBV5-4 with TRBJ2-3; TRBD2 aligns across 8 bases. Germline-derived CDR1 and CDR2 are SGHNT and YYREEE (reference sequence). Trimming removed 4 bases from V and 0 bases from J; junction bases left unmatched: 7. This CDR3 comprises 16 residues. The CDR3 region is CASSPGGVSSTDTQYF. CDR3 in DNA: TGTGCCAGCAGCCCCGGGGGGGTCTCTAGCACAGATACGCAGTATTTT.

Only one count was recorded for this clonotype. The DNA of the CDR3 is TGTGCCAGCAGCTCCGACTTCGCAGATACGCAGTATTTT. It yields the protein CASSSDFADTQYF. This sequence joins TRBV5-6 and TRBJ2-3; no definite D call. The germline V gene encodes CDR1 SGHDT and CDR2 YYEEEE. V was shortened by 3 bases and J by 4 bases, with 9 bases between the two germline ends. This CDR3 has 13 amino acids.

The chain has TRBV25-1 and TRBJ2-2; possibly TRBD2 for D (5 bases). Trimming left V 4 bases short and J 7 bases short, with 13 bases between. This CDR3 is 14 amino acids long. Germline loops: CDR1 MGHDK, CDR2 SYGVNS. The CDR3 DNA is TGTGCCAGCAGTGGGCATCGGGGTGGCGGGGAGCTGTTTTTT. Residues: CASSGHRGGGELFF.

The V gene is TRBV20-1, the J gene TRBJ1-4, with D perhaps matching TRBD1 (5 bases). Trimming pared 0 bases from V and 12 bases from J, leaving 17 bases between. The germline CDR1 and CDR2 sequences are DFQATT and SNEGSKA (reference sequence). This CDR3 is built from 14 residues. CDR3 region: CSARDGLQGWELFF. In nucleotides, the CDR3 is TGCAGTGCTAGAGACGGACTCCAGGGATGGGAACTGTTTTTT.

This clonotype was recorded once. This may come from a read error, since a much larger clone is one base off. This chain joins TRBV27 and TRBJ1-5, with 7 bases that match TRBD1. With 4 bases clipped from V and 2 bases from J, the junction kept 5 bases outside the gene matches. This CDR3 spans 15 amino acids. CDR1 is MNHEY, CDR2 SMNVEV, per germline (reference sequence). This CDR3 is CASSSGGVGNQPQHF. CDR3 nucleotide sequence: TGTGCCAGCAGTTCAGGGGGGGTAGGCAATCAGCCCCAGCATTTT.

The chain combines TRBV12-3 or TRBV12-4 with TRBJ2-1; unclear D gene. Trimming stripped 3 bases from V and 4 bases from J, with 10 bases between. The CDR3 is 14 amino acids. The chain's CDR3 is CASSLSRSYNEQFF. Written as DNA, the CDR3 is TGTGCCAGCAGTTTGTCTCGCAGTTACAATGAGCAGTTCTTC.

This clonotype was detected only a few times. The V call is TRBV6-5, the J call TRBJ2-3, with D hard to call. Germline-derived CDR1 and CDR2 are MNHEY and SVGAGI. This CDR3 has 15 amino acids. The V end was cut by 5 bases, the J end by 1 base, with 13 bases between. The CDR3 DNA sequence: TGTGCCAGCAGTCTCGATCTGACGGGCACAGATACGCAGTATTTT. This translates into CASSLDLTGTDTQYF.

This clonotype is a singleton in its sample. This rearrangement joins TRBV7-9 to TRBJ1-2; no clear D gene. CDR3 length: 15 amino acids. The V end was cut by 6 bases, the J end by 2 bases, with 16 bases between. Germline values: CDR1 SEHNR, CDR2 FQNEAQ (reference sequence). The CDR3 bases are TGTGCCAGCAGTTCCTTCGTAAGGGAAAACTATGGCTACACCTTC. Amino acids: CASSSFVRENYGYTF.

The rearrangement joins TRBV12-3 or TRBV12-4 to TRBJ1-4; 7 bases are shared with TRBD1. This CDR3 is built from 13 residues. J lost 5 bases, V lost 8 bases, and 5 bases had no gene match. The CDR3 is CASGDRANEKLFF. The CDR3, as DNA: TGTGCCAGCGGAGACAGGGCGAATGAAAAACTGTTTTTT.

This clonotype was seen a handful of times. The chain uses TRBV7-2 and TRBJ2-3; unclear D gene. Germline V gene lookup returns CDR1 SGHTA and CDR2 FQGNSA. The CDR3 runs 13 residues. V lost 2 bases to trimming and J lost 6 bases, with 9 bases between them. The chain's CDR3 is CASSLIRVDTQYF. The CDR3 nucleotides read TGTGCCAGCAGCTTAATTAGGGTCGATACGCAGTATTTT.

This clonotype has more than one count but fewer than ten. The rearrangement links TRBV7-6 to TRBJ1-5; D perhaps matches TRBD1 (5 bases). This CDR3 is built from 16 residues. Germline assignment: CDR1 SGHVS and CDR2 FNYEAQ. Trimming took 2 bases from V and 3 from J, leaving 14 bases between them. The CDR3 DNA follows: TGTGCCAGCAGCTTACGTCGGGAGGGGACCAATCAGCCCCAGCATTTT. Translation: CASSLRREGTNQPQHF.

The chain uses TRBV27 and TRBJ1-2, with TRBD1 as a possible D gene (5 bases). This CDR3 has 12 amino acids. Germline V gives CDR1 MNHEY, CDR2 SMNVEV (reference sequence). CDR3 sequence (DNA): TGTGCGCCAACCGGGGGTAACTATGGCTACACCTTC. It specifies CAPTGGNYGYTF.

This clonotype was picked up a small number of times. This chain links TRBV19 with TRBJ2-5, with D perhaps being TRBD1 or TRBD2 (5 bases each). Germline assignment: CDR1 LNHDA and CDR2 SQIVND (reference sequence). The CDR3 runs 15 residues. V was shortened by 6 bases and J by 4 bases, with 18 bases between the two germline ends. The CDR3 sequence is CASRNFGGEAETQYF. CDR3 in DNA: TGTGCCAGTAGGAACTTTGGGGGAGAAGCAGAGACCCAGTACTTC.

This clonotype showed up many times. The chain is built from TRBV7-2 and TRBJ2-7; 8 bases line up with TRBD2. The CDR3 sequence is 14 residues long. CDR1 is SGHTA, CDR2 FQGNSA, per germline. J gave up 7 bases and V 5 bases, and 10 bases lay outside the gene matches. The CDR3 coding sequence is TGTGCCAGCAGCCAAGGAGCGGGGGTGCGGGAGCAGTACTTC. This translates into CASSQGAGVREQYF.

This chain's CDR3 is CASRAGTSDEQFF. The CDR3 DNA sequence: TGTGCCAGCAGAGCCGGGACTTCGGATGAGCAGTTCTTC. This chain uses TRBV7-6 with TRBJ2-1, with a weak D call TRBD2 (6 bases). V was clipped by 6 bases and J by 8 bases, with 14 bases between them. Germline V CDR1 and CDR2: SGHVS, FNYEAQ. The CDR3 is 13 residues long. Full variable domain (missing parts from reference TRBV7-6 and TRBJ2-1): GAGVSQSPRYKVTKRGQDVALRCDPISGHVSLYWYRQALGQGPEFLTYFNYEAQQDKSGLPNDRFSAERPEGSISTLTIQRTEQRDSAMYRCASRAGTSDEQFFGPGTRLTVL.

The chain is built from TRBV27 and TRBJ2-1; D perhaps matches TRBD2 (6 bases). CDR1 is MNHEY and CDR2 is SMNVEV in the germline V gene (reference sequence). Trimming cost V 5 bases and J 6 bases, with 14 bases left between them. This CDR3 contains 14 residues. CDR3 DNA sequence: TGTGCCAGCAGTCCCCGGGACTGGGGCAATGAGCAGTTCTTC. Amino acids: CASSPRDWGNEQFF.

The V gene is TRBV6-6, the J gene TRBJ2-7; D might be TRBD1 (7 bases). CDR3 length equals 13 residues. The V gene lost 5 bases and the J gene lost 6 bases, with 14 bases spanning the gap. The germline gives CDR1 MNHNY, CDR2 SVGAGI (reference sequence). The CDR3 loop reads CASSPAQGGEQYF. The DNA for the CDR3 is TGTGCCAGCAGTCCCGCCCAGGGGGGCGAGCAGTACTTC.

This clonotype was found a few times. V usage is TRBV7-6 and J usage is TRBJ1-2; D is ambiguous. CDR1 is SGHVS, CDR2 FNYEAQ, per germline. The CDR3 contains 14 residues. V was cut by 0 bases and J by 2 bases, with 7 bases left in between. CDR3 sequence (DNA): TGTGCCAGCAGCTTAGCCGGGGAAAACTATGGCTACACCTTC. The encoded protein is CASSLAGENYGYTF.

The V gene is TRBV12-3 or TRBV12-4, the J gene TRBJ2-7; TRBD1 matches 9 bases. Unmatched junction bases numbered 11, after V lost 5 bases and J lost 3 bases. CDR3 length: 16 residues. Here the CDR3 reads CASSPEGQGYLYEQYF. CDR3 coding DNA: TGTGCCAGCAGTCCGGAGGGACAGGGTTATCTCTACGAGCAGTACTTC.

The chain employs TRBV5-5 and TRBJ2-7, with a tentative D call TRBD1 (6 bases). Trimming left V 0 bases short and J 2 bases short, with 12 bases between. There are 15 residues in the CDR3. Germline assignment: CDR1 SGHKS and CDR2 YYEKEE (reference sequence). CDR3 bases: TGTGCCAGCAGCTTGGCGCCAGGGGATCCCTACGAGCAGTACTTC. Translating gives CASSLAPGDPYEQYF.